The 18 T cell receptor beta chains given below trace back to one sample, sequenced in a study of siplizumab effects on memory and regulatory T cells. Some clones are missing from TCRdb's copy, which holds only in-frame ones; the method was immunoSEQ multiplex PCR. Counted here are fewer than 80,000 clones, 93% occurring once; the ten biggest clones make up approximately 5.3%. The sample was CD8+ T cells sorted from blood. The receptor source for this set is a human donor in good health.

The chain recombines TRBV4-1 with TRBJ2-1; TRBD2 agrees at 7 bases. The V segment lost 1 base and the J segment 6 bases; nucleotides outside the gene matches: 9. This CDR3 is 16 amino acids long. Germline V gene data show CDR1 as MGHRA and CDR2 as YSYEKL. Here the CDR3 DNA reads TGCGCCAGCAGCCAAGTTGCGGCGGGGGTCTCCAATGAGCAGTTCTTC. Its translation: CASSQVAAGVSNEQFF.

The sample holds a few counts of this clone. The CDR3 reads CASSWAGGTAPLHF. Written as DNA, the CDR3 is TGTGCCAGCAGCTGGGCAGGGGGCACGGCACCCCTCCACTTT. The J gene is TRBJ1-6, the V gene TRBV5-6; 8 nucleotides agree with TRBD1. The CDR3 is 14 residues long. V lost 3 bases to trimming and J lost 11 bases; unmatched junction nucleotides: 7. CDR1 and CDR2 (germline): SGHDT, YYEEEE. The variable domain in full, completed from reference TRBV5-6 and TRBJ1-6, reads DAGVTQSPTHLIKTRGQQVTLRCSPKSGHDTVSWYQQALGQGPQFIFQYYEEEERQRGNFPDRFSGHQFPNYSSELNVNALLLGDSALYLCASSWAGGTAPLHFGNGTRLTVT.

The rearrangement joins TRBV2 to TRBJ2-1; D may be TRBD2 (5 bases). Between the trimmed V and J ends, which lost 3 bases and 0 bases, there was a span of 9 bases. The CDR3 has 15 residues. Germline V gene lookup returns CDR1 SNHLY and CDR2 FYNNEI. The CDR3 region is CASSDPGSSYNEQFF. The CDR3 DNA follows: TGTGCCAGCAGTGACCCGGGGAGCTCCTACAATGAGCAGTTCTTC.

This chain links TRBV27 with TRBJ2-7, with D possibly TRBD1 on 6 matching bases. Germline values: CDR1 MNHEY, CDR2 SMNVEV (reference sequence). The CDR3 has 14 residues. The V gene lost 2 bases and the J gene lost 3 bases, with 11 bases spanning the gap. As DNA, the CDR3 is TGTGCCAGCAGTTTACAGGGGCCTTTCTACGAGCAGTACTTC. Protein: CASSLQGPFYEQYF.

J is TRBJ1-6 and V is TRBV25-1; no clear D gene. In germline, CDR1 is MGHDK, CDR2 SYGVNS. The CDR3 loop spans 12 amino acids. Trimming pared 3 bases from V and 8 bases from J, leaving 5 bases between. The CDR3 protein is CASSDLYSPLHF. CDR3 nucleotide sequence: TGTGCCAGCAGTGATCTCTATTCACCCCTCCACTTT.

J is TRBJ2-7 and V is TRBV27, with 7 bases fitting TRBD2. V trimming: 7 bases; J trimming: 2 bases; junction bases outside the gene matches: 8. The CDR3 sequence is 14 residues long. CDR1 and CDR2 (germline): MNHEY, SMNVEV (reference sequence). The CDR3 coding sequence is TGTGCCAGCACTGATAAGCTAGCGGCCTACGAGCAGTACTTC. Translated: CASTDKLAAYEQYF.

The V and J genes are TRBV27 and TRBJ1-6; no clear D. This CDR3 is built from 13 residues. Germline V gives CDR1 MNHEY, CDR2 SMNVEV (reference sequence). V was trimmed by 5 bases and J by 0 bases, leaving 2 bases between them. The CDR3 loop reads CASSSSYNSPLHF. Written as DNA, the CDR3 is TGTGCCAGCAGTAGCTCCTATAATTCACCCCTCCACTTT.

This clone came up once. J is TRBJ2-5 and V is TRBV27; D is uncertain. Germline assignment: CDR1 MNHEY and CDR2 SMNVEV (reference sequence). The V end lost 5 bases, the J end lost 2 bases, and 6 bases lay between the germline ends. The CDR3 length is 12 residues. The CDR3 DNA reads as TGTGCCAGCAGTGCCGGTCAAGAGACCCAGTACTTC. This gives the protein CASSAGQETQYF.

The rearrangement uses TRBV10-1 and TRBJ1-5; 9 bases are a match to TRBD1. Germline V CDR1 and CDR2: WNHNN, SYGVQD (reference sequence). This CDR3 has 16 amino acids. The J segment lost 7 bases and the V segment lost 11 bases, leaving 18 bases of the junction unmatched. CDR3 in amino acids: CAATPIRQGVRQPQHF. The CDR3 DNA follows: TGCGCCGCCACACCTATTAGACAGGGGGTTAGACAGCCCCAGCATTTT.

In the case of this clone: This may stem from a read error, because a much larger clone lies one nucleotide away. This chain connects TRBV9 to TRBJ2-6; no clear D gene. The CDR3 totals 13 residues. Germline assignment: CDR1 SGDLS and CDR2 YYNGEE. V was clipped by 3 bases and J by 0 bases, with 1 base between them. This CDR3 is CASSDSGANVLTF. In nucleotides, the CDR3 is TGTGCCAGCAGCGACTCTGGGGCCAACGTCCTGACTTTC.

V is TRBV4-3 and J is TRBJ1-6; D may be TRBD1 (6 bases). The CDR3 loop spans 15 amino acids. The germline CDR1 and CDR2 sequences are LGHNA and YSLEER. V lost 8 bases, J lost 0 bases, and 11 bases lay in between. CDR3 loop: CASGDRSSYNSPLHF. CDR3 in DNA: TGCGCCAGCGGCGACAGGAGCTCCTATAATTCACCCCTCCACTTT.

The chain combines TRBV9 with TRBJ2-3; D ambiguous. CDR1 and CDR2 from the germline V gene are SGDLS and YYNGEE. The V end lost 3 bases, the J end lost 5 bases, and 7 bases lay between the germline ends. This CDR3 contains 12 residues. The CDR3: CASSGLRDTQYF. In nucleotides, the CDR3 is TGTGCCAGCAGCGGCCTCCGAGATACGCAGTATTTT.

The rearrangement uses TRBV6-1 and TRBJ2-1; D is unclear. CDR3 length: 11 amino acids. The V end lost 8 bases, the J end lost 4 bases, and 6 bases lay between the germline ends. From germline, CDR1 is MNHNS and CDR2 SASEGT. The CDR3 is CASLRYNEQFF. The DNA for the CDR3 is TGTGCCAGCTTGAGATACAATGAGCAGTTCTTC.

The V gene is TRBV27, the J gene TRBJ2-3; 10 bases line up with TRBD2. CDR1 and CDR2 (germline): MNHEY, SMNVEV (reference sequence). The J segment lost 4 bases and the V segment lost 7 bases, leaving 11 bases of the junction unmatched. This CDR3 region has 16 residues. The CDR3 region is CASMLTAGGPADTQYF. DNA of the CDR3: TGTGCCAGCATGCTAACAGCGGGGGGGCCCGCAGATACGCAGTATTTT.

V and J are TRBV6-4 and TRBJ2-1; 10 bases map to TRBD2. Unmatched junction bases numbered 5, after V lost 8 bases and J lost 7 bases. The germline gives CDR1 MRHNA, CDR2 SNTAGT. This CDR3 region has 13 residues. CDR3 in amino acids: CASASGGGNEQFF. For the CDR3, the DNA is TGTGCCAGCGCGAGCGGGGGGGGGAATGAGCAGTTCTTC.

CDR3 residues: CASSMAEGANYEQYF. CDR3 sequence (DNA): TGTGCCAGTAGTATGGCCGAGGGTGCCAACTACGAGCAGTACTTC. The J gene is TRBJ2-7, the V gene TRBV19; weak D call: TRBD2 (5 bases). Trimming took off 3 bases at V and 3 bases at J, with 15 bases between the two ends. Per the germline V gene, CDR1 is LNHDA and CDR2 is SQIVND (reference sequence). CDR3 length equals 15 residues.

The V gene is TRBV25-1, the J gene TRBJ2-1; D is uncertain. Germline V gives CDR1 MGHDK, CDR2 SYGVNS. This CDR3 spans 13 amino acids. Between the trimmed V and J ends, which lost 8 bases and 0 bases, there was a span of 8 bases. DNA of the CDR3: TGTGCCAGCGCCTTAGGCTCCTACAATGAGCAGTTCTTC. Translation gives CASALGSYNEQFF.

This clone occurred once. J is TRBJ1-5 and V is TRBV6-5, with 10 bases lining up with TRBD1. The germline CDR1 and CDR2 sequences are MNHEY and SVGAGI. V lost 5 bases to trimming and J lost 14 bases; unmatched junction nucleotides: 15. The CDR3 extends over 15 amino acids. DNA of the CDR3: TGTGCCAGCAGTATCCGAGGGACAGGGGACCTTGTGAAGCATTTT. Its protein is CASSIRGTGDLVKHF.